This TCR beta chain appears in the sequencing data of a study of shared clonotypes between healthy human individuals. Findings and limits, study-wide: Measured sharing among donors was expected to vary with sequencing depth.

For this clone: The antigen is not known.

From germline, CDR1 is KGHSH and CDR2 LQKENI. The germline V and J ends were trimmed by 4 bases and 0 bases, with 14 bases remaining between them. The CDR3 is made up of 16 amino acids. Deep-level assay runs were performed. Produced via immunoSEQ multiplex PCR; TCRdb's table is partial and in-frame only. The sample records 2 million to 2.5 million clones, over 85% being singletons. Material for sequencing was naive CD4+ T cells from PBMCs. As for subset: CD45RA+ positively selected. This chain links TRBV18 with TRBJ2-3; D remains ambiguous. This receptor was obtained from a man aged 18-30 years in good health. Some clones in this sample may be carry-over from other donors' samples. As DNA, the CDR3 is TGTGCCAGCTCACGCAATCTCAGACCTAGCACAGATACGCAGTATTTT. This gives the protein CASSRNLRPSTDTQYF.